Presented here are 20 T cell receptor beta chains from one specimen sequenced in a study of cytomegalovirus exposure and HLA in healthy donors (dated by TCRdb to the late 2010s). Libraries were constructed by the immunoSEQ multiplex PCR assay. A mixture of 60 forward primers for TCR Vbeta segments and 13 reverse primers for TCR Jbeta segments was used in the multiplex PCR. TCRdb obtained this table from immuneACCESS and retained in-frame rearrangements with V and J assigned. These tables miss some clones; where compared with another copy, unresolved V genes account for less than half of the shortfall, and the remainder is unexplained. The sample table contains 150,000 to 200,000 clones; only one count was recorded for approximately 81% of them. Around 1.5% of the sample is in the top ten clones. What was sequenced was PBMCs. The origin of the receptors is a male donor in good health and CMV-seronegative.

This chain joins TRBV14 and TRBJ1-2; TRBD1 aligns across 10 bases. This CDR3 is built from 14 residues. CDR1 is SGHDN, CDR2 FVKESK, per germline. V gave up 3 bases and J gave up 6 bases; unmatched junction bases: 4. Here the CDR3 DNA reads TGTGCCAGCAGCCAGATGACAGGGGGCGATGGCTACACCTTC. Translation gives CASSQMTGGDGYTF.

The CDR3 DNA is TGTGCCAGTAGTAAGACAGGGGGCTTAAAAACTGAAGCTTTCTTT. It specifies CASSKTGGLKTEAFF. The chain couples TRBV19 to TRBJ1-1; TRBD1 aligns across 10 bases. CDR1 is LNHDA, CDR2 SQIVND, per germline (reference sequence). V was clipped by 4 bases and J by 5 bases; unmatched bases: 7. CDR3 length: 15 residues. Full variable domain (remainder filled in from reference TRBV19 and TRBJ1-1): DGGITQSPKYLFRKEGQNVTLSCEQNLNHDAMYWYRQDPGQGLRLIYYSQIVNDFQKGDIAEGYSVSREKKESFPLTVTSAQKNPTAFYLCASSKTGGLKTEAFFGQGTRLTVV.

The genes are TRBV2 and TRBJ2-5; perhaps TRBD2 as D (6 bases). Germline lookup yields CDR1 SNHLY and CDR2 FYNNEI. The CDR3 is 13 residues long. V shed 6 bases and J shed 4 bases, with 12 bases lying between them. The CDR3 region is CASSGRGRETQYF. CDR3 coding DNA: TGTGCCAGCAGCGGACGGGGGAGAGAGACCCAGTACTTC.

This clone turned up a few times. This chain links TRBV29-1 with TRBJ2-2, with 7 bases matching TRBD1. V trimming: 8 bases; J trimming: 4 bases; junction bases outside the gene matches: 10. This CDR3 has 14 amino acids. Germline values: CDR1 SQVTM, CDR2 ANQGSEA. DNA of the CDR3: TGCAGCACTCTCCGGGACAGCCCCACCGGGGAGCTGTTTTTT. Translation gives CSTLRDSPTGELFF.

This chain connects TRBV10-3 to TRBJ2-7; maybe TRBD1 (6 bases). Trimming left V 6 bases short and J 5 bases short, with 14 bases between. The CDR3 runs 13 residues. The germline CDR1 and CDR2 sequences are ENHRY and SYGVKD. The CDR3 bases are TGTGCCATCAGGGACAGCGCGGCGGACGAGCAGTACTTC. Its translation is CAIRDSAADEQYF.

The rearrangement joins TRBV7-9 to TRBJ2-4; possible D gene TRBD2, 5 bases. The germline gives CDR1 SEHNR, CDR2 FQNEAQ (reference sequence). With 5 bases removed from V and 7 bases from J, the gap between germline ends came to 21 bases. The CDR3 has 16 residues. Here the CDR3 reads CASSPPTPSIRNIQYF. The CDR3 DNA is TGTGCCAGCAGCCCCCCCACCCCTAGCATCCGGAACATTCAGTACTTC.

V and J are TRBV5-4 and TRBJ2-7, with D perhaps matching TRBD1 (6 bases). The CDR3 runs 16 residues. Between the trimmed V and J ends, which lost 3 bases and 2 bases, there was a span of 18 bases. Germline-derived CDR1 and CDR2 are SGHNT and YYREEE (reference sequence). Written as DNA, the CDR3 is TGTGCCAGCAGCTCGGGTGGGACAACGAATACCTACGAGCAGTACTTC. Residues: CASSSGGTTNTYEQYF. The variable domain in full, with the rest retrieved from reference TRBV5-4 and TRBJ2-7, is ETGVTQSPTHLIKTRGQQVTLRCSSQSGHNTVSWYQQALGQGPQFIFQYYREEENGRGNFPPRFSGLQFPNYSSELNVNALELDDSALYLCASSSGGTTNTYEQYFGPGTRLTVT.

The chain is built from TRBV29-1 and TRBJ2-7; D may be TRBD1 (6 bases). Trimming removed 6 bases from V and 4 bases from J, with 22 bases in between. Germline lookup yields CDR1 SQVTM and CDR2 ANQGSEA. CDR3 length: 15 residues. The CDR3 loop is CSVKGGQGPGYEQYF. The DNA for the CDR3 is TGCAGCGTGAAAGGGGGTCAGGGCCCCGGGTACGAGCAGTACTTC.

V is TRBV27 and J is TRBJ2-4; 12 bases are shared with TRBD2. The ends lost 3 bases at V and 4 bases at J; junction bases unmatched: 10. This CDR3 has 18 amino acids. CDR1 is MNHEY, CDR2 SMNVEV, per germline (reference sequence). CDR3 sequence: CASSLRLTSGRIKNIQYF. The CDR3 DNA reads as TGTGCCAGCAGTTTGCGCCTGACTAGCGGGAGAATAAAAAACATTCAGTACTTC.

The V and J genes are TRBV27 and TRBJ2-7; TRBD1 matches at 8 bases. This CDR3 has 17 residues. V lost 4 bases, J lost 5 bases, and 16 bases stayed unmatched. CDR1 MNHEY and CDR2 SMNVEV come from the germline V gene (reference sequence). CDR3 sequence reads: CASSSSRTGHPMHEQYF. The CDR3 DNA reads TGTGCCAGCAGTTCCAGCCGGACAGGGCACCCGATGCACGAGCAGTACTTC.

The CDR3 region is CASSPITGTGIAFF. CDR3 nucleotide sequence: TGTGCCAGCAGCCCTATTACCGGGACAGGGATAGCTTTCTTT. This chain uses TRBV11-2 with TRBJ1-1; TRBD1 matches at 9 bases. CDR1 and CDR2 from the germline V gene are SGHAT and FQNNGV. With V trimmed by 5 bases and J by 10 bases, 11 bases remained unmatched. This CDR3 is built from 14 residues.

The chain employs TRBV6-1 and TRBJ1-2, with 8 bases identical to TRBD1. Trimming removed 5 bases from V and 1 base from J; junction bases left unmatched: 6. CDR3 length: 15 residues. CDR1 MNHNS and CDR2 SASEGT come from the germline V gene. The CDR3 loop reads CASSRDRNLNYGYTF. CDR3 coding DNA: TGTGCCAGCAGTAGGGACAGGAATCTTAACTATGGCTACACCTTC.

The chain employs TRBV10-3 and TRBJ2-5, with 9 positions matching TRBD1. The junction had 9 bases not matched to a gene; V was cut back by 6 bases and J by 4 bases. Germline values: CDR1 ENHRY, CDR2 SYGVKD. The CDR3 has 15 residues. CDR3: CAIRTGQGIGETQYF. CDR3 nucleotide sequence: TGTGCCATCAGGACGGGACAGGGAATCGGAGAGACCCAGTACTTC.

The genes are TRBV19 and TRBJ1-2; the D gene is possibly TRBD1 (5 bases). In germline, CDR1 is LNHDA, CDR2 SQIVND (reference sequence). The CDR3 length is 14 residues. V was cut by 3 bases and J by 2 bases, with 10 bases left in between. CDR3 in amino acids: CASSIHQGNYGYTF. In DNA, the CDR3 is TGTGCCAGTAGTATCCACCAGGGAAACTATGGCTACACCTTC.

A few counts support this clone. This chain links TRBV19 with TRBJ1-2; 10 bases are a match to TRBD1. Germline loops: CDR1 LNHDA, CDR2 SQIVND (reference sequence). The CDR3 covers 15 residues. V lost 3 bases to trimming and J lost 0 bases; unmatched junction nucleotides: 1. The CDR3 region is CASSIGTGANYGYTF. CDR3 in DNA: TGTGCCAGTAGTATCGGGACAGGGGCTAACTATGGCTACACCTTC.

The V call is TRBV2, the J call TRBJ2-1; possible D gene TRBD1, 6 bases. The germline gives CDR1 SNHLY, CDR2 FYNNEI. V lost 3 bases and J 7 bases, leaving 19 bases between the germline ends. The CDR3 spans 16 residues. CDR3 DNA: TGTGCCAGCAGTGACCACGGGACAATCCTTGGGAATGAGCAGTTCTTC. It specifies CASSDHGTILGNEQFF.

The gene calls are TRBV7-3 and TRBJ2-3; the match to TRBD2 covers 8 bases. Per the germline V gene, CDR1 is SGHTA and CDR2 is FQGTGA. The CDR3 is 16 amino acids. J lost 0 bases, V lost 1 base, and 3 bases had no gene match. DNA of the CDR3: TGTGCCAGCAGCTTAATAGCGGGGCCTAGCACAGATACGCAGTATTTT. Encoded protein: CASSLIAGPSTDTQYF.

The J gene is TRBJ1-2, the V gene TRBV28; D not certain. With 5 bases removed from V and 6 bases from J, the gap between germline ends came to 10 bases. Germline assignment: CDR1 MDHEN and CDR2 SYDVKM. The CDR3 length is 12 residues. CDR3 DNA sequence: TGTGCCAGCAGTCTTTACAGAGATGGCTACACCTTC. It is translated as CASSLYRDGYTF.

This sequence joins TRBV27 and TRBJ1-1; D call uncertain. V dropped 3 bases and J dropped 6 bases, with 11 bases sitting between them. Germline CDR1 and CDR2: MNHEY and SMNVEV (reference sequence). This CDR3 region has 13 residues. The DNA for the CDR3 is TGTGCCAGCAGTTTCGGGGTGCTCGCTGAAGCTTTCTTT. It codes for CASSFGVLAEAFF.

This clone showed up just once. The chain joins TRBV28 to TRBJ1-5, with 9 nucleotides matching TRBD1. Germline-derived CDR1 and CDR2 are MDHEN and SYDVKM. The V and J ends lost 7 bases and 6 bases, in that order; junction bases with no gene match: 7. The CDR3 covers 14 residues. The CDR3 reads CASTSGTGSQPQHF. The CDR3, as DNA: TGTGCCAGCACGAGCGGGACAGGGAGTCAGCCCCAGCATTTT.